One TCR beta chain is described in this entry. The data stem from a study of tumor-infiltrating lymphocytes in oesophageal squamous cell carcinoma. TCRdb called the PCR reads again in MiXCR, with one record for every CDR3 protein. The data contain about 14,000 distinct CDR3 sequences, roughly 47% of them singletons. CDR3 length: 15 residues. Germline V gene lookup returns CDR1 SGHAT and CDR2 FQDESV (reference sequence). The specimen sequenced was blood. This chain connects TRBV11-1 to TRBJ2-5; D ambiguous. The J call could be wrong; TRBJ2-6 is a better fit for the DNA end. The receptor was derived from a male donor with esophageal squamous cell carcinoma. The CDR3 nucleotides are TGTGCCAGCAGCACCAGTTTACCTGGGGCCAACGTCCTGACTTTC. It specifies CASSTSLPGANVLTF.